Each of the 20 T cell receptor beta chains below was sequenced from the same sample in a study of shared clonotypes between healthy human individuals. Only in-frame clones appear in the TCRdb table, and some are missing; sequencing was by immunoSEQ multiplex PCR. This sample has over 2 million clones; approximately 90% occur once, and the top ten carry roughly 0.34%. The source material was naive CD4+ T cells from PBMCs. Subset denoted: CD45RA+ positively selected. These receptor sequences come from a man between 18 and 29 years old in good health. Some clones in this sample may be carry-over from other donors' samples.

The CDR3 nucleotides are TGTGCCAGCTCAGCGGCCGGGACAGGGTATTATCAGCCCCAGCATTTT. Encoded protein: CASSAAGTGYYQPQHF. The V call is TRBV18, the J call TRBJ1-5, with TRBD1 identical over 9 bases. CDR3 size: 16 residues. With V trimmed by 5 bases and J by 5 bases, 10 bases remained unmatched. Germline loops: CDR1 KGHSH, CDR2 LQKENI.

As regards this clone: The sample contains more than one DNA sequence encoding this CDR3. The chain links TRBV29-1 to TRBJ2-5; maybe TRBD2 (5 bases). Germline loops: CDR1 SQVTM, CDR2 ANQGSEA. Trimming took off 2 bases at V and 5 bases at J, with 9 bases between the two ends. The CDR3 is 12 residues long. The DNA for the CDR3 is TGCAGCGTTGAAACTCCGGGGGAGACCCAGTACTTC. Translation gives CSVETPGETQYF.

The chain recombines TRBV4-2 with TRBJ1-2; maybe TRBD1 (6 bases). CDR3 size: 17 residues. Per germline, CDR1 LGHNA and CDR2 YNFKEQ. The V end lost 1 base, the J end lost 6 bases, and 21 bases lay between the germline ends. The CDR3 DNA is TGTGCCAGCAGCCAAGGGGCCTGGGACAAAGGTGTCGATGGCTACACCTTC. Its translation is CASSQGAWDKGVDGYTF.

The gene calls are TRBV15 and TRBJ1-5; the match to TRBD1 covers 9 bases. The germline V gene has CDR1 LNHNV and CDR2 YYDKDF (reference sequence). The CDR3 is made up of 14 amino acids. The trim removed 5 bases at V and 7 bases at J, leaving 6 bases unmatched. The CDR3 nucleotides read TGTGCCACCAGCTACAGGGGGCAAGGCCAGCCCCAGCATTTT. Translation gives CATSYRGQGQPQHF.

The sample holds one count of this clone. The chain links TRBV19 to TRBJ1-1; no firm D call. This CDR3 comprises 16 residues. Germline loops: CDR1 LNHDA, CDR2 SQIVND (reference sequence). The germline V and J ends were trimmed by 4 bases and 4 bases, with 19 bases remaining between them. CDR3 sequence: CASSRILTALGTEAFF. CDR3 coding DNA: TGTGCCAGTAGTAGGATACTCACAGCCTTGGGCACTGAAGCTTTCTTT.

With regard to this clone: The sample contains more than one DNA sequence encoding this CDR3. V is TRBV14 and J is TRBJ1-2, with a weak D call TRBD1 (5 bases). Germline lookup yields CDR1 SGHDN and CDR2 FVKESK. Trimming cost V 3 bases and J 2 bases, with 7 bases left between them. This CDR3 is 13 amino acids long. The CDR3: CASSQGRNYGYTF. The CDR3 DNA reads as TGTGCCAGCAGCCAGGGGCGAAACTATGGCTACACCTTC.

With regard to this clone: At one end the junction does not follow the germline gene, possibly because of a read error. The chain couples TRBV7-9 to TRBJ1-2; no definite D call. CDR1 is SEHNR, CDR2 FQNEAQ, per germline (reference sequence). CDR3 length equals 13 residues. The CDR3 here is CASSLAPTGPLAF. The CDR3 DNA reads TGTGCCAGCAGCTTAGCGCCGACGGGCCCCCTTGCCTTC.

V is TRBV7-2 and J is TRBJ1-4; D may be TRBD1 (5 bases). CDR3 size: 13 residues. Per germline, CDR1 SGHTA and CDR2 FQGNSA. The V end lost 2 bases, the J end lost 5 bases, and 6 bases lay between the germline ends. CDR3 nucleotides: TGTGCCAGCAGCTTAAGGGGAAATGAAAAACTGTTTTTT. Translation: CASSLRGNEKLFF.

The rearrangement uses TRBV9 and TRBJ2-1; D is ambiguous. Trimming took off 0 bases at V and 0 bases at J, with 7 bases between the two ends. CDR3 length equals 15 residues. Germline CDR1 reads SGDLS; CDR2 reads YYNGEE. The CDR3 is CASSVAADSYNEQFF. The CDR3 bases are TGTGCCAGCAGCGTAGCAGCAGACTCCTACAATGAGCAGTTCTTC.

This clone showed up just once. V and J are TRBV28 and TRBJ2-3, with 9 bases aligning to TRBD2. This CDR3 spans 17 amino acids. Germline V CDR1 and CDR2: MDHEN, SYDVKM. Trimming took 0 bases from V and 4 from J; bases not matched to a gene: 8. CDR3 bases: TGTGCCAGCAGTTTATGGAATAGCGGGAGCTTCCCAGATACGCAGTATTTT. Translated, it gives CASSLWNSGSFPDTQYF. The complete variable domain, with remaining parts taken from reference TRBV28 and TRBJ2-3, reads DVKVTQSSRYLVKRTGEKVFLECVQDMDHENMFWYRQDPGLGLRLIYFSYDVKMKEKGDIPEGYSVSREKKERFSLILESASTNQTSMYLCASSLWNSGSFPDTQYFGPGTRLTVL.

This chain links TRBV2 with TRBJ2-3, with TRBD2 identical over 9 bases. The CDR3 totals 15 residues. The trim removed 5 bases at V and 3 bases at J, leaving 6 bases unmatched. Germline-derived CDR1 and CDR2 are SNHLY and FYNNEI. In DNA form, the CDR3 reads TGTGCCAGCAGTTTGCGACTAGCGGCAACAGATACGCAGTATTTT. This codes for CASSLRLAATDTQYF.

V usage is TRBV11-3 and J usage is TRBJ2-5, with D perhaps assigned TRBD1 or TRBD2 (6 bases each). The CDR3 is 15 residues long. V was cut by 0 bases and J by 3 bases, with 11 bases left in between. CDR1 is SGHNT and CDR2 is YENEEA in the germline V gene. CDR3 loop: CASSLDTGAEETQYF. In nucleotides, the CDR3 is TGTGCCAGCAGCTTAGATACGGGGGCGGAAGAGACCCAGTACTTC.

The J gene is TRBJ2-2, the V gene TRBV9; the D is unclear. The CDR3 length is 15 residues. Germline loops: CDR1 SGDLS, CDR2 YYNGEE. The V end lost 0 bases, the J end lost 3 bases, and 9 bases lay between the germline ends. The CDR3 protein is CASSVGLSDTGELFF. The CDR3 bases are TGTGCCAGCAGCGTAGGTCTATCTGACACCGGGGAGCTGTTTTTT.

V and J are TRBV6-5 and TRBJ2-7; possibly TRBD2 for D (6 bases). Germline V gives CDR1 MNHEY, CDR2 SVGAGI. The V end lost 6 bases, the J end lost 5 bases, and 17 bases lay between the germline ends. This CDR3 spans 14 amino acids. CDR3 coding DNA: TGTGCCAGCAGGTGGACGGGACTCCCAGACGAGCAGTACTTC. Its translation: CASRWTGLPDEQYF.

The rearrangement joins TRBV30 to TRBJ2-3, with D perhaps TRBD1 (6 bases). Trimming shortened V by 7 bases and J by 1 base, and 15 bases separated the two germline ends. Per the germline V gene, CDR1 is GTSNPN and CDR2 is SVGIG (reference sequence). The CDR3 covers 14 residues. The DNA for the CDR3 is TGTGCCTCAAGCATCGGACAGCGCACAGATACGCAGTATTTT. Translation gives CASSIGQRTDTQYF. Complete variable domain (other parts from reference TRBV30 and TRBJ2-3): SQTIHQWPATLVQPVGSPLSLECTVEGTSNPNLYWYRQAAGRGLQLLFYSVGIGQISSEVPQNLSASRPQDRQFILSSKKLLLSDSGFYLCASSIGQRTDTQYFGPGTRLTVL.

The chain employs TRBV5-1 and TRBJ2-7, with D perhaps TRBD1 or TRBD2 (6 bases each). CDR1 is SGHRS and CDR2 is YFSETQ in the germline V gene. This CDR3 spans 15 amino acids. V lost 3 bases and J 5 bases, leaving 18 bases between the germline ends. CDR3 residues: CASSSKGGEANEQYF. In DNA, the CDR3 is TGCGCCAGCAGCTCTAAGGGGGGAGAGGCTAACGAGCAGTACTTC.

The CDR3 nucleotides are TGTGCCAGCAGCCAGACTAGCGGAACAACCGGGGAGCTGTTTTTT. It codes for CASSQTSGTTGELFF. The rearrangement uses TRBV5-5 and TRBJ2-2; TRBD2 aligns across 9 bases. V trimming: 4 bases; J trimming: 5 bases; junction bases outside the gene matches: 6. Per the germline V gene, CDR1 is SGHKS and CDR2 is YYEKEE (reference sequence). The CDR3 contains 15 residues.

This clone was counted once. This sequence joins TRBV14 and TRBJ1-1; D ambiguous. Germline V CDR1 and CDR2: SGHDN, FVKESK. The V end was cut by 4 bases, the J end by 5 bases, with 11 bases between. The CDR3 is 13 residues long. Here the CDR3 DNA reads TGTGCCAGCAGCCCTCGGACCCGGACTGAAGCTTTCTTT. Translated, it gives CASSPRTRTEAFF.

In DNA, the CDR3 is TGTGCCAGCAGCTTGGATTGGGACAGGGCGGGCACCGGGGAGCTGTTTTTT. Its translation: CASSLDWDRAGTGELFF. The J gene is TRBJ2-2, the V gene TRBV5-6, with 9 bases identical to TRBD1. This CDR3 contains 17 residues. Germline V CDR1 and CDR2: SGHDT, YYEEEE. V dropped 0 bases and J dropped 4; count of bases not matched to a gene: 7.

The chain uses TRBV20-1 and TRBJ1-2, with a tentative D call TRBD1 (6 bases). This CDR3 region has 11 residues. Germline lookup yields CDR1 DFQATT and CDR2 SNEGSKA (reference sequence). V dropped 6 bases and J dropped 4 bases, with 9 bases sitting between them. The CDR3 region has the DNA TGCAGTGCGTGGACAGCCTATGGCTACACCTTC. Its translation: CSAWTAYGYTF.